This T cell receptor beta chain was obtained from a study of regulatory T cells in long-lasting Graves disease. Study-wide context: By definition, persistent Graves' disease involved antithyroid drugs for over 5 years alongside positive TSH receptor antibodies. Whole-study results and caveats: Comparison showed that persistent patients shared more public clonotypes (2,741) than new patients (about 970). Reduced TCR diversity was observed in persistent Graves' patients versus newly diagnosed patients.

The CDR3 length is 15 residues. Germline loops: CDR1 MDHEN, CDR2 SYDVKM. Trimming cost V 1 base and J 7 bases, with 13 bases left between them. Arm-PCR of CDR3 regions and iRepertoire HTBI primers were the basis on which TCR beta libraries were built. From the multiplex PCR reads, TCRdb called clonotypes with MiXCR, one entry per CDR3 protein. This table has 400,000 to 600,000 distinct CDR3 sequences, roughly a fifth appearing once. This clonotype was recorded at least ten times. As yet, its antigen is unknown. Stated time point: persistent/refractory GD, antithyroid drugs over 5 years with positive TRAb. From PBMCs, RNA was extracted and then used to make the TCR library. The collection involved drawing roughly 9 milliliters of peripheral blood into EDTA tubes.

The clonotype comes from a female donor with Graves disease. V gene TRBV28 combines with J gene TRBJ1-4, with D perhaps TRBD1 (6 bases). The source material was peripheral blood mononuclear cells (PBMCs), sampled when the disease was refractory, from a patient treated with antithyroid drugs. In nucleotides, the CDR3 is TGTGCCAGCAGTTTATATGGGGGGGGGCTTGAAAAACTGTTTTTT. It is translated as CASSLYGGGLEKLFF. Looking up the rest from reference TRBV28 and TRBJ1-4 gives the full variable domain: DVKVTQSSRYLVKRTGEKVFLECVQDMDHENMFWYRQDPGLGLRLIYFSYDVKMKEKGDIPEGYSVSREKKERFSLILESASTNQTSMYLCASSLYGGGLEKLFFGSGTQLSVL.